The entry below gives a single TCR beta chain sequence along with its context. These data come from a study of blood T cell repertoires in COVID-19. There are 16 residues in the CDR3. Germline-derived CDR1 and CDR2 are KGHSH and LQKENI. J lost 6 bases, V lost 0 bases, and 5 bases had no gene match. Generated by immunoSEQ multiplex PCR, the TCRdb table keeps only in-frame clones and is missing some. The repertoire holds 150,000 to 160,000 clones, with 85% to 90% as singletons. The rearrangement uses TRBV18 and TRBJ2-2; 9 bases map to TRBD1. This TCR came from a woman aged 40-49 years with acute or convalescent COVID-19. Sequencing was carried out using peripheral blood. The CDR3 nucleotides read TGTGCCAGCTCACCACCGTGGGGGACAGGGCCCGGGGAGCTGTTTTTT. Translation gives CASSPPWGTGPGELFF.